A single count supports the clone carrying this T cell receptor beta chain. These data belong to a study of blood T cell repertoires in COVID-19. Study details: Acute and convalescent COVID-19 samples came from the United States, Italy and Spain. T cells, B-cell-depleted T cells, or PBMCs provided the cDNA or gDNA that served as material.

Recruits, aged roughly 18 to 100 years, lived in 24 US areas. Participant-reported clinical history was the basis for cohort assignment. The CDR3 contains 11 residues. The V gene lost 4 bases and the J gene lost 8 bases, with 7 bases spanning the gap. The germline V gene encodes CDR1 SGHVS and CDR2 FNYEAQ. Sequenced by immunoSEQ multiplex PCR; TCRdb stores in-frame clones only, minus some. The profile covers about 260,000 clones, with around 80% appearing a single time and 3.5% to 5% taken by the ten largest. This clonotype was obtained from a young man with acute COVID-19. The sequenced material came from PBMCs or T cells enriched from blood (not recorded which). The chain combines TRBV7-6 with TRBJ2-3; D call uncertain. CDR3 nucleotide sequence: TGTGCCAGCAGCTCCCGGAGTACGCAGTATTTT. It yields the protein CASSSRSTQYF.